These T cell receptor beta chains were read from a single sample in a study of T cell repertoires in cytomegalovirus infection. TCRdb reprocessed the reads via MiXCR and lists one record per CDR3 protein. The sample has about 55,000 distinct CDR3 sequences, around 18% seen once. The antigens of these receptors remain unknown. The sample in question was CD8+ T cells from cultured PBMCs, obtained from culture after CMV antigen stimulation. These receptors originate from a human donor in good health (CMV status not recorded). Some clones in this sample may be carry-over from other donors' samples. Each CDR3 is given with its conserved first and last residue. A D gene is named only where the DNA matches it firmly. Clone sizes are given selectively: once, few, many, or a class where the clone is expanded.

j_gene,abundance,v_gene,d_gene,CDR3aa,CDR3nt
TRBJ2-1,few,TRBV27,NA,CASSGGGRDEQFF,TGTGCCAGCAGTGGGGGGGGGCGCGATGAGCAGTTCTTC
TRBJ2-1,NA,TRBV25-1,TRBD2,CASSKGLVSYNEQFF,TGTGCCAGCAGTAAGGGACTAGTATCCTACAATGAGCAGTTCTTC
TRBJ2-7,few,TRBV9,NA,CASSVGSGPGEQYF,TGTGCCAGCAGCGTAGGTAGCGGCCCGGGGGAGCAGTACTTC
TRBJ2-2,NA,TRBV14,TRBD2,CASSQGTSASTGELFF,TGTGCCAGCAGCCAAGGGACTAGCGCCAGCACCGGGGAGCTGTTTTTT
TRBJ2-5,few,TRBV7-2,TRBD2,CASSSGLRETQETQYF,TGTGCCAGCAGCTCAGGGTTGCGGGAGACGCAAGAGACCCAGTACTTC
TRBJ2-3,NA,TRBV11-3,NA,CASSFGTTTINTQYF,TGTGCCAGCAGCTTTGGGACCACAACAATAAATACGCAGTATTTT
TRBJ1-4,NA,TRBV7-8,NA,CASSFSQGTNEKLFF,TGTGCCAGCAGCTTTTCTCAGGGGACTAATGAAAAACTGTTTTTT
TRBJ1-1,NA,TRBV27,TRBD1,CASTRRQGDIATEAFF,TGTGCCAGCACCCGGCGGCAGGGGGATATCGCCACTGAAGCTTTCTTT
TRBJ2-7,few,TRBV6-5,TRBD1,CASSYRGMGYEQYF,TGTGCCAGCTCCTACAGGGGAATGGGCTACGAGCAGTACTTC
TRBJ2-5,NA,TRBV7-9,NA,CASSTAGVQETQYF,TGTGCCAGCAGCACCGCTGGGGTCCAAGAGACCCAGTACTTC
TRBJ2-1,NA,TRBV6-6,TRBD2,CASRTSGGPPEQFF,TGTGCCAGCAGGACTAGCGGGGGGCCCCCAGAGCAGTTCTTC
TRBJ2-1,few,TRBV14,NA,CASSQVTEQRNEQFF,TGTGCCAGCAGCCAAGTTACAGAACAAAGAAATGAGCAGTTCTTC
TRBJ1-5,NA,TRBV6-9,NA,CATNILGVANQPQHF,TGTGCCACCAATATATTGGGGGTAGCAAATCAGCCCCAGCATTTT
TRBJ2-1,NA,TRBV7-2,TRBD2,CASSLAIGTSGGEGKYNEQFF,TGTGCCAGCAGCTTAGCGATCGGGACTAGCGGGGGGGAAGGAAAGTACAATGAGCAGTTCTTC
TRBJ2-1,many,TRBV7-8,TRBD2,CASSSLTSGGAYNEQFF,TGTGCCAGCAGCTCGCTAACTAGCGGTGGGGCCTACAATGAGCAGTTCTTC
TRBJ1-2,NA,TRBV9,TRBD1,CASSVATGQGARGYTF,TGTGCCAGCAGCGTAGCTACAGGTCAGGGGGCTCGCGGCTACACCTTC
TRBJ2-3,few,TRBV7-2,NA,CATERLGVPKRDTQYF,TGTGCCACCGAACGCCTTGGGGTCCCGAAACGCGATACGCAGTATTTT
TRBJ2-7,NA,TRBV11-1,TRBD1,CASSWGQRYEQYF,TGTGCCAGCAGCTGGGGACAGCGATACGAGCAGTACTTC
TRBJ1-1,NA,TRBV11-3,NA,CASSLGPRNPLVATEAFF,TGTGCCAGCAGCTTAGGTCCCAGAAACCCCCTCGTGGCCACTGAAGCTTTCTTT
TRBJ1-1,once,TRBV27,NA,CASLGGTEAFF,TGTGCCAGCTTGGGGGGAACTGAAGCTTTCTTT
TRBJ2-1,NA,TRBV7-2,TRBD2,CASSSNPGGNPYNEQFF,TGTGCCAGCAGCTCGAACCCGGGGGGGAACCCCTACAATGAGCAGTTCTTC
TRBJ2-1,few,TRBV6-6,TRBD2,CASSYTAGGEGEQFF,TGTGCCAGCAGTTACACCGCGGGGGGGGAGGGCGAGCAGTTCTTC
TRBJ2-7,NA,TRBV27,NA,CASSFGGNNEQYF,TGTGCCAGCAGTTTCGGTGGGAACAACGAGCAGTACTTC
TRBJ2-5,few,TRBV7-9,TRBD2,CASSFSGLAGMETQYF,TGTGCCAGCAGCTTTTCGGGACTAGCGGGGATGGAGACCCAGTACTTC
TRBJ2-3,few,TRBV4-1,NA,CASSLARAADTQYF,TGCGCCAGCAGCCTCGCTAGAGCGGCAGATACGCAGTATTTT
TRBJ1-1,NA,TRBV6-2/TRBV6-3,NA,CASSYEAGLDEAFF,TGTGCCAGCAGTTACGAGGCAGGACTGGATGAAGCTTTCTTT
TRBJ2-7,NA,TRBV7-2,NA,CASSLVQDYEQYF,TGTGCCAGCAGCTTAGTCCAGGACTACGAGCAGTACTTC
TRBJ2-3,few,TRBV20-1,NA,CSASLGTLRDTQYF,TGCAGTGCTAGCCTCGGGACGCTGAGGGATACGCAGTATTTT
TRBJ1-1,NA,TRBV12-3/TRBV12-4,NA,CASSLSIEAFF,TGTGCCAGCAGTTTATCGATTGAAGCTTTCTTT
TRBJ1-3,many,TRBV7-2,NA,CASSLDTSGGNTIYF,TGTGCCAGCAGCTTAGACACCTCAGGAGGAAACACCATATATTTT
TRBJ2-3,few,TRBV12-3/TRBV12-4,NA,CASSPFPGGTDTQYF,TGTGCCAGCAGCCCCTTCCCTGGGGGTACAGATACGCAGTATTTT
TRBJ1-5,NA,TRBV12-3/TRBV12-4,NA,CASSLALLQPQHF,TGTGCCAGCAGTTTAGCACTCCTTCAGCCCCAGCATTTT
TRBJ2-3,NA,TRBV6-2/TRBV6-3,NA,CASKERYTDTQYF,TGTGCCAGCAAGGAACGGTACACAGATACGCAGTATTTT
TRBJ2-1,NA,TRBV20-1,TRBD2,CSAMRLAGGGDSYNEQFF,TGCAGTGCTATGCGTTTAGCGGGGGGGGGGGACTCCTACAATGAGCAGTTCTTC
TRBJ1-1,few,TRBV11-2,TRBD1,CASSSGTGGTEAFF,TGTGCCAGCAGCTCCGGGACAGGAGGAACTGAAGCTTTCTTT
TRBJ1-4,many,TRBV7-8,TRBD1,CASSRKRDRRKRDEKLFF,TGTGCCAGCAGCCGAAAAAGGGACAGGCGGAAAAGGGATGAAAAACTGTTTTTT
TRBJ2-1,NA,TRBV9,TRBD2,CASSSTGTSGSWSYNEQFF,TGTGCCAGCAGTTCTACCGGGACTAGCGGGAGTTGGTCCTACAATGAGCAGTTCTTC
TRBJ2-7,NA,TRBV6-1,NA,CASSEAQVLRQQYF,TGTGCCAGCAGTGAAGCTCAGGTTCTCAGGCAGCAGTACTTC
TRBJ2-1,NA,TRBV12-3/TRBV12-4,TRBD2,CASSPSGGTYNEQFF,TGTGCCAGCAGCCCAAGCGGGGGGACCTACAATGAGCAGTTCTTC
TRBJ2-5,NA,TRBV27,NA,CASSEGRDQETQYF,TGTGCCAGCAGTGAGGGACGGGACCAAGAGACCCAGTACTTC
TRBJ2-7,many,TRBV7-2,NA,CASSPGRSNGPYEQYF,TGTGCCAGCAGTCCCGGGAGATCGAACGGGCCCTACGAGCAGTACTTC
TRBJ2-6,few,TRBV7-2,NA,CASRDTSGANVLTF,TGTGCCAGCAGAGACACCTCTGGGGCCAACGTCCTGACTTTC
TRBJ1-1,NA,TRBV27,TRBD1,CASSLGDRGLTEAFF,TGTGCCAGCAGTTTGGGAGACAGGGGGCTCACTGAAGCTTTCTTT
TRBJ1-1,NA,TRBV7-2,TRBD1,CASSLRTGISTEAFF,TGTGCCAGCAGCCTTAGGACAGGGATAAGCACTGAAGCTTTCTTT
TRBJ2-7,NA,TRBV2,TRBD2,CASSEGRGSSYEQYF,TGTGCCAGCAGTGAAGGGCGCGGGAGCTCCTACGAGCAGTACTTC
TRBJ2-1,NA,TRBV11-2,TRBD2,CASRGTSGSGNEQFF,TGTGCCAGCAGGGGGACTAGCGGGAGTGGCAATGAGCAGTTCTTC
TRBJ1-3,NA,TRBV10-3,NA,CAISEGASAGNTIYF,TGTGCCATCAGTGAAGGGGCTTCGGCTGGAAACACCATATATTTT
TRBJ2-1,many,TRBV15,NA,CATSRDRNEQFF,TGTGCCACCAGCAGAGATCGAAATGAGCAGTTCTTC
TRBJ1-5,NA,TRBV7-2,NA,CASSLTGLSQPQHF,TGTGCCAGCAGCTTGACCGGGTTAAGCCAGCCCCAGCATTTT
TRBJ2-1,NA,TRBV7-6,NA,CASSPGPRNNEQFF,TGTGCCAGCAGCCCGGGCCCTAGAAACAATGAGCAGTTCTTC
TRBJ2-1,few,TRBV7-2,NA,CASSLVEGGSYNEQFF,TGTGCCAGCAGCTTAGTGGAGGGAGGCTCCTACAATGAGCAGTTCTTC